The sequence of this T cell receptor beta chain was determined in a study of CD4 T cell repertoires in COVID-19. Whole-study context: After 10 days of IL-2 expansion, CFSE-low cells were relabeled and restimulated with other coronavirus spikes.

Points from the study as a whole: Several top expanded SARS-CoV-2-reactive clonotypes were shared by two or three memory subsets. SARS-CoV and/or HKU1 spike cultures shared between roughly 6 and 28% of SARS-CoV-2 clonotypes.

Libraries were prepared by immunoSEQ multiplex PCR; TCRdb keeps only in-frame clonotypes and omits some of them. The data hold approximately 75,000 clones, with about four fifths observed a single time. A word on this clone: Its antigen is not known.

This specimen consisted of CD4+ T cells from peripheral blood, obtained after recovery from COVID-19. The sequence came from a human donor who had COVID-19.

Written as DNA, the CDR3 is TGTGCCAGCAGTTACGGGGCCAGCTCCTATAATTCACCCCTCCACTTT. Its protein is CASSYGASSYNSPLHF. The chain links TRBV6-5 to TRBJ1-6, with D possibly TRBD1 on 5 matching bases. CDR1 is MNHEY and CDR2 is SVGAGI in the germline V gene. The ends were cut back, 2 bases at V and 0 bases at J, with 8 bases in the middle. The length of the CDR3 is 16 residues.